Listed here are 13 T cell receptor beta chains from one sample, sequenced in a study of STAT5B mutations in CD4+ large granular lymphocyte leukemia. Sequenced by immunoSEQ multiplex PCR; TCRdb stores in-frame clones only, minus some. The sample records approximately 34,000 clones, about 70% being singletons. Sample: CD4+ T cells from blood buffy coats. The source is a human donor in good health.

CDR3 nucleotide sequence: TGTGCCAGCAGCTTGACAGGGGGCGCGGAGACCCAGTACTTC. Amino acids: CASSLTGGAETQYF. The rearrangement joins TRBV7-2 to TRBJ2-5, with TRBD1 matching over 10 bases. CDR1 SGHTA and CDR2 FQGNSA come from the germline V gene. CDR3 length equals 14 residues. J lost 5 bases, V lost 3 bases, and 3 bases had no gene match.

This clone was recorded only once. In DNA, the CDR3 is TGTGCCAGCACCGCAGGGTGGGGACAGGGGAATGGCTACACCTTC. Translated, it gives CASTAGWGQGNGYTF. The chain has TRBV2 and TRBJ1-2, with TRBD1 identical over 10 bases. With 7 bases clipped from V and 6 bases from J, the junction kept 11 bases outside the gene matches. Germline V gene data show CDR1 as SNHLY and CDR2 as FYNNEI. The length of the CDR3 is 15 residues.

The chain is built from TRBV25-1 and TRBJ1-1; 7 nucleotides align to TRBD1. Germline-derived CDR1 and CDR2 are MGHDK and SYGVNS. V lost 9 bases, J lost 3 bases, and 4 bases stayed unmatched. CDR3 length: 12 amino acids. The CDR3 DNA is TGTGCCAGGTGTCAGGGGGACACTGAAGCTTTCTTT. Translation gives CARCQGDTEAFF.

The chain recombines TRBV25-1 with TRBJ2-5, with a tentative D call TRBD1 (5 bases). This CDR3 is built from 16 residues. V was pared by 2 bases and J by 4 bases, with 17 bases between. Germline CDR1 reads MGHDK; CDR2 reads SYGVNS. For the CDR3, the DNA is TGTGCCAGCAGTGAAGCAGGGTCAGCCATTCCAGAGACCCAGTACTTC. It specifies CASSEAGSAIPETQYF.

The chain links TRBV19 to TRBJ1-5; 7 bases are shared with TRBD1. The CDR3 runs 16 residues. V shed 4 bases and J 6 bases; nucleotides not matched to a gene: 12. Germline lookup yields CDR1 LNHDA and CDR2 SQIVND (reference sequence). The CDR3 DNA is TGTGCCAGTAGTACCCAATTGACAGGGAACTTTCAGCCCCAGCATTTT. Protein: CASSTQLTGNFQPQHF.

The rearrangement links TRBV30 to TRBJ2-5; D is unresolved. The ends were cut back, 3 bases at V and 3 bases at J, with 11 bases in the middle. There are 13 residues in the CDR3. CDR1 and CDR2 (germline): GTSNPN, SVGIG (reference sequence). The chain's CDR3 is CAWSRSLEETQYF. CDR3 coding DNA: TGTGCCTGGAGCAGATCCCTCGAAGAGACCCAGTACTTC.

The CDR3 region has the DNA TGTGCCAGCAGCGTCGGGACAGAGGATGGCTACACCTTC. Translation: CASSVGTEDGYTF. The chain employs TRBV9 and TRBJ1-2, with 7 bases aligning to TRBD1. J gave up 6 bases and V 2 bases, and 4 bases lay outside the gene matches. This CDR3 is 13 amino acids long. The germline V gene encodes CDR1 SGDLS and CDR2 YYNGEE.

The chain joins TRBV19 to TRBJ1-1, with 12 nucleotides matching TRBD1. V was pared by 6 bases and J by 1 base, with 6 bases of the junction left unmatched. This CDR3 has 16 residues. In germline, CDR1 is LNHDA, CDR2 SQIVND (reference sequence). The CDR3 spells CASSQGQGAGNTEAFF. CDR3 in DNA: TGTGCCAGTAGCCAGGGACAGGGGGCTGGGAACACTGAAGCTTTCTTT.

The chain employs TRBV19 and TRBJ2-3; 10 bases map to TRBD2. Trimming at V came to 5 bases and at J to 2 bases, leaving 7 bases not matched to a gene. Germline CDR1 and CDR2: LNHDA and SQIVND (reference sequence). This CDR3 is 16 amino acids long. This CDR3 reads CASSYSSGGYTDTQYF. CDR3 DNA: TGTGCCAGTAGTTACTCTAGCGGGGGTTACACAGATACGCAGTATTTT.

The V call is TRBV11-3, the J call TRBJ2-2; maybe TRBD1 (5 bases). The length of the CDR3 is 16 residues. In germline, CDR1 is SGHNT, CDR2 YENEEA. The V gene lost 5 bases and the J gene lost 5 bases, with 18 bases spanning the gap. The CDR3 coding sequence is TGTGCCAGCAGCGCACGGTTAGGGGTCACAACCGGGGAGCTGTTTTTT. Protein product: CASSARLGVTTGELFF. The full variable domain, in which reference TRBV11-3 and TRBJ2-2 provide the parts outside the CDR3, is EAGVVQSPRYKIIEKKQPVAFWCNPISGHNTLYWYLQNLGQGPELLIRYENEEAVDDSQLPKDRFSAERLKGVDSTLKIQPAELGDSAVYLCASSARLGVTTGELFFGEGSRLTVL.

Worth noting for this clone: One end of the junction is discordant with germline, which a read error may explain. The chain links TRBV5-1 to TRBJ2-7, with 7 bases identical to TRBD2. The V gene's germline CDR1 is SGHRS and CDR2 YFSETQ. The CDR3 sequence is 15 residues long. This chain's CDR3 is CASRRAGVSSNEQYF. The CDR3 DNA is TGCGCCAGCAGACGGGCGGGGGTGTCCTCCAACGAGCAGTACTTC.

This clone appeared a single time. This chain links TRBV9 with TRBJ2-3; 7 nucleotides agree with TRBD2. After removal of 0 bases from V and 0 bases from J, the junction contained 7 bases not matched to a gene. Germline-derived CDR1 and CDR2 are SGDLS and YYNGEE. This CDR3 comprises 17 residues. The CDR3 here is CASSVAGRRGSTDTQYF. Written as DNA, the CDR3 is TGTGCCAGCAGCGTAGCGGGGCGGCGGGGGAGCACAGATACGCAGTATTTT.

V is TRBV12-5 and J is TRBJ2-1, with 9 bases aligning to TRBD2. Germline V lookup: CDR1 LGHNT, CDR2 FRNRAP. The CDR3 contains 15 residues. The trim removed 7 bases at V and 7 bases at J, leaving 11 bases unmatched. The CDR3 DNA reads as TGTGCTAGTGCCTTGGGGCGGGGGGGCAGAAATGAGCAGTTCTTC. It encodes CASALGRGGRNEQFF.